This record looks at one T cell receptor beta chain sequence and its context. The authors ran the assay at deep level. This table comes from immunoSEQ multiplex PCR, and its TCRdb copy is limited to in-frame clones, with some not included. The sample carries a few million clones, just over 90% recorded once. The investigators split CD4+ cells into a CD45RA+ naive subset and a CD45RA-negative memory subset. Germline lookup yields CDR1 SGDLS and CDR2 YYNGEE. V dropped 4 bases and J dropped 3 bases, with 9 bases sitting between them. CDR3 length: 13 amino acids. This entry belongs to a study of shared clonotypes between healthy human individuals.

The chain uses TRBV9 and TRBJ2-3, with D unclear. The origin of this receptor is a man younger than 30 in good health. Sample: naive CD4+ T cells sorted from blood. Subset of the sample: CD45RA+ positively selected. CDR3: CASSPSSTDTQYF. CDR3 sequence (DNA): TGTGCCAGCAGCCCTTCGTCGACAGATACGCAGTATTTT.